This TCR beta chain was documented in a study of shared clonotypes between healthy human individuals. Only in-frame clones appear in the TCRdb table, and some are missing; sequencing was by immunoSEQ multiplex PCR. The sample includes about 800,000 clones, about 96% of them seen just once. Germline V gene sequence: CDR1 SEHNR, CDR2 FQNEAQ (reference sequence). The ends were cut back, 6 bases at V and 1 base at J, with 14 bases in the middle. This CDR3 is built from 15 residues. CD45RO-negative, CCR7-selected cells formed the naive CD8 fraction, which excluded terminally differentiated effector memory CD45RA+ cells. This clone was observed a single time.

The sequenced sample consisted of naive CD8+ T cells sorted from blood. The chain recombines TRBV7-9 with TRBJ2-3, with D unresolved. This TCR was recovered from a man aged 25-40 years in good health. DNA for the CDR3: TGTGCCAGCAGTTATTACTCTGGACGCACAGATACGCAGTATTTT. Translation: CASSYYSGRTDTQYF.